The rows below give T cell receptor beta chains drawn from one sample of a study of T cell changes during pregnancy in multiple sclerosis. Only in-frame clones appear in the TCRdb table, and some are missing; sequencing was by immunoSEQ multiplex PCR. The table includes tens of thousands of clones, 75% to 95% detected once. Material: CD4+ T cells from peripheral blood mononuclear cells, obtained in the third trimester of pregnancy. These receptors originate from a female donor in good health, enrolled as a control in a pregnancy study. CDR3s include the opening cysteine and the closing phenylalanine or tryptophan. Fields, in order: V gene, J gene, D gene, CDR3 protein, CDR3 DNA. A D gene is named only where the DNA matches it firmly.

TRBV7-2	TRBJ1-3	-	CASSLFRQTSGNTIYF	TGTGCCAGCAGCTTATTTCGGCAGACATCTGGAAACACCATATATTTT
TRBV5-8	TRBJ1-1	-	CASSRSGVWNTEAFF	TGTGCCAGCAGCAGATCAGGGGTCTGGAACACTGAAGCTTTCTTT
TRBV11-1	TRBJ2-1	-	CASSPRRISSYNEQFF	TGTGCCAGCAGCCCTCGGAGAATTAGCTCCTACAATGAGCAGTTCTTC
TRBV11-1	TRBJ1-1	TRBD1	CASGWDRGGTEAFF	TGTGCCAGCGGATGGGACAGGGGCGGGACTGAAGCTTTCTTT
TRBV7-3	TRBJ2-5	TRBD1	CASSPRGREETQYF	TGTGCCAGCAGCCCCAGGGGGCGCGAGGAGACCCAGTACTTC
TRBV7-2	TRBJ2-2	TRBD1	CASSPGQGATGELFF	TGTGCCAGCAGCCCGGGACAGGGTGCCACCGGGGAGCTGTTTTTT
TRBV5-1	TRBJ2-7	TRBD2	CASSLEMTSVSYEQYF	TGCGCCAGCAGCTTGGAAATGACTAGCGTCTCCTACGAGCAGTACTTC
TRBV30	TRBJ2-2	TRBD2	CAWSGLAGNVGELFF	TGTGCCTGGAGTGGACTAGCGGGTAACGTCGGGGAGCTGTTTTTT
TRBV30	TRBJ2-3	-	CAWDALPGSTDTQYF	TGTGCCTGGGACGCTTTGCCGGGGAGCACAGATACGCAGTATTTT
TRBV15	TRBJ1-6	TRBD1	CATSRFMDRNSPLHF	TGTGCCACCTCAAGGTTCATGGACAGGAATTCACCCCTCCACTTT